The 9 T cell receptor beta chains reported below all come from one sample, sequenced in a study of blood T cells in healthy people across ages. For the second PCR, which ran for roughly 6 to 11 cycles, a sample-barcoded 5' primer and a J-beta primer mix were used. TCRdb fed the 5' RACE reads into MiXCR, producing one record per CDR3 protein. The table lists roughly 1,000,000 distinct CDR3 sequences, approximately 25% of them singletons. Separately, the same data were catalogued under a study of T cells of mothers and their children.

The sequenced material came from blood. These receptors were collected from a girl aged 2-9 years in good health.

Turning to this clonotype: The junction does not match germline at one end; this may be a read error. The V and J genes are TRBV10-3 and TRBJ2-3; the D is unclear. The CDR3 sequence is 13 residues long. Germline V gene lookup returns CDR1 ENHRY and CDR2 SYGVKD. CDR3 DNA: TGTGCCATTCGGACCGTGATGCAAGAGACCCAGTACTTT. Its translation: CAIRTVMQETQYF.

The chain joins TRBV2 to TRBJ2-7, with TRBD2 matching over 11 bases. Per germline, CDR1 SNHLY and CDR2 FYNNEI. The CDR3 loop spans 13 amino acids. The J segment lost 6 bases and the V segment lost 8 bases, leaving 6 bases of the junction unmatched. The CDR3 spells CASSGLAGGEQYF. The DNA of the CDR3 is TGTGCCAGCTCGGGGCTAGCGGGGGGCGAGCAGTACTTC. The variable domain in full, with the rest retrieved from reference TRBV2 and TRBJ2-7, is EPEVTQTPSHQVTQMGQEVILRCVPISNHLYFYWYRQILGQKVEFLVSFYNNEISEKSEIFDDQFSVERPDGSNFTLKIRSTKLEDSAMYFCASSGLAGGEQYFGPGTRLTVT.

In its sample, this clonotype was seen a few times. This chain connects TRBV7-2 to TRBJ2-3, with 9 bases lining up with TRBD1. J lost 4 bases, V lost 5 bases, and 10 bases had no gene match. CDR3 length: 16 residues. Germline CDR1 SGHTA, CDR2 FQGNSA. The CDR3 spells CASSTQTGQGSDTQYF. The CDR3 DNA reads as TGTGCCAGCAGCACTCAAACGGGACAGGGATCAGATACGCAGTATTTT.

The chain uses TRBV20-1 and TRBJ2-7; 10 bases match TRBD2. J gave up 3 bases and V 5 bases, and 10 bases lay outside the gene matches. This CDR3 spans 15 amino acids. Per the germline V gene, CDR1 is DFQATT and CDR2 is SNEGSKA (reference sequence). The CDR3: CSAGALLAGVYEQYF. CDR3 nucleotides: TGCAGTGCTGGGGCCCTGCTAGCGGGAGTCTACGAGCAGTACTTC.

At least ten counts were recorded for this clonotype. The CDR3 nucleotides are TGTGCCAGCAGCCTCGAAGGAGTGGCGAACGGGGAGACCCAGTACTTC. Its translation is CASSLEGVANGETQYF. The chain combines TRBV3-1 with TRBJ2-5; the D is unclear. Germline V lookup: CDR1 LGHDT, CDR2 YNNKEL (reference sequence). This CDR3 region has 16 residues. Trimming cost V 4 bases and J 5 bases, with 20 bases left between them.

The chain links TRBV7-9 to TRBJ2-5; D is possibly TRBD1 (5 bases). The J call is doubtful: the DNA matches TRBJ2-7 better. This CDR3 comprises 13 residues. In germline, CDR1 is SEHNR, CDR2 FQNEAQ (reference sequence). CDR3 sequence: CASSNDRGYEQYF. As DNA, the CDR3 is TGTGCCAGCAGCAACGACAGAGGCTACGAGCAGTACTTC.

This clonotype was counted a few times. The chain recombines TRBV5-1 with TRBJ2-5; TRBD1 might be the D (5 bases). The CDR3 loop spans 17 amino acids. The germline V and J ends were trimmed by 0 bases and 2 bases, with 17 bases remaining between them. CDR1 and CDR2 (germline): SGHRS, YFSETQ. The CDR3 sequence: CASSLAYVSGLQETQYF. As DNA, the CDR3 is TGCGCCAGCAGCTTGGCCTATGTATCAGGGCTTCAAGAGACCCAGTACTTC. The whole variable domain, filled in from reference TRBV5-1 and TRBJ2-5, reads KAGVTQTPRYLIKTRGQQVTLSCSPISGHRSVSWYQQTPGQGLQFLFEYFSETQRNKGNFPGRFSGRQFSNSRSEMNVSTLELGDSALYLCASSLAYVSGLQETQYFGPGTRLLVL.

The chain carries TRBV29-1 and TRBJ2-1, with 8 bases identical to TRBD2. The CDR3 covers 17 residues. In germline, CDR1 is SQVTM, CDR2 ANQGSEA. Trimming took 5 bases from V and 0 from J; bases not matched to a gene: 12. CDR3 sequence reads: CSVWAGIREGSYNEQFF. The CDR3 DNA reads as TGCAGCGTTTGGGCAGGAATCCGGGAGGGCTCCTACAATGAGCAGTTCTTC.

The gene calls are TRBV12-5 and TRBJ2-2, with 12 bases lining up with TRBD2. Trimming took 0 bases from V and 8 from J; bases not matched to a gene: 7. Germline V gene lookup returns CDR1 LGHNT and CDR2 FRNRAP. This CDR3 has 17 amino acids. The CDR3 nucleotides read TGTGCTAGTGGTTTGGTACAGGCTAGCGGGAGGGCAGGGGAGCTGTTTTTT. Its translation is CASGLVQASGRAGELFF.